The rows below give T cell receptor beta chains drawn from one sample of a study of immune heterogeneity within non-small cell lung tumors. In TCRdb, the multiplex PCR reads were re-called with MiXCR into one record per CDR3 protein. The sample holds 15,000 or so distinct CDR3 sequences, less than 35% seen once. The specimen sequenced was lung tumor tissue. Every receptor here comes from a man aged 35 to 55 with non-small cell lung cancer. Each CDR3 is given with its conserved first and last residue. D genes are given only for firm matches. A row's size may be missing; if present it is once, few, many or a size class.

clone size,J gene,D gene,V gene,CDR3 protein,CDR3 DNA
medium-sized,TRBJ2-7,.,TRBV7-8,CASSFSGPYEQYF,TGTGCCAGCAGCTTTTCCGGACCTTACGAGCAGTACTTC
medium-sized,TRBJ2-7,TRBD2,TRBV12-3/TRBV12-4,CASSVGLAGVREQYF,TGTGCCAGCAGTGTCGGACTAGCGGGAGTCCGCGAGCAGTACTTC
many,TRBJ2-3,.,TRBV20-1,CSATDSSSTDTQYF,TGCAGTGCTACGGACTCTTCTAGCACAGATACGCAGTATTTT
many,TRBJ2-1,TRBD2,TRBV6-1,CASSPGLGRGNEQFF,TGTGCCAGCAGTCCGGGACTAGGAAGGGGGAATGAGCAGTTCTTC
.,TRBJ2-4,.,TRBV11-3,CASSDRLGDDIQYF,TGTGCCAGCAGCGACAGACTCGGCGACGACATTCAGTACTTC
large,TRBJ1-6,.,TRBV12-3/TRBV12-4,CASSFDDIGSPLHF,TGTGCCAGCAGTTTTGATGACATAGGATCACCCCTCCACTTT
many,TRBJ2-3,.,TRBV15,CATGYPGVTDTQYF,TGTGCCACCGGTTACCCGGGAGTAACAGATACGCAGTATTTT
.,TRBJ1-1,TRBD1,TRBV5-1,CASSERQGRTEAFF,TGCGCCAGCAGCGAACGACAGGGGCGCACTGAAGCTTTCTTT
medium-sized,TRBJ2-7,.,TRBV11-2,CASSLVGYEQYF,TGTGCCAGCAGCTTAGTGGGGTACGAGCAGTACTTC
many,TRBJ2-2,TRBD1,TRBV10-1,CASSRGTEANTGELFF,TGCGCCAGCAGCCGAGGGACAGAAGCGAACACCGGGGAGCTGTTTTTT
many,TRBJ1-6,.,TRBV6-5,CASSYSQGPLHF,TGTGCCAGCAGTTACTCGCAGGGCCCCCTCCACTTT
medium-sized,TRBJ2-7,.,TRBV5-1,CASSLFRDEQYF,TGCGCCAGCAGCTTATTCCGGGACGAGCAGTACTTC
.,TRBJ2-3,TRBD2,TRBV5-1,CASSLGLAGFGDTQYF,TGCGCCAGCAGCTTGGGCCTAGCGGGGTTTGGTGATACGCAGTATTTT
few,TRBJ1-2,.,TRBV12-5,CTSGSMAGRGYTF,TGTACTAGTGGTTCCATGGCAGGGCGAGGCTACACCTTC
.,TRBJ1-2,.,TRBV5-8,CASSLGSITGSYGYTF,TGTGCCAGCAGCTTGGGCTCAATAACGGGAAGCTATGGCTACACCTTC
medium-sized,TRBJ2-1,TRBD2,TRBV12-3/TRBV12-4,CASSFVGLAGGVEQFF,TGTGCCAGCAGTTTTGTTGGGCTAGCGGGAGGAGTTGAGCAGTTCTTC
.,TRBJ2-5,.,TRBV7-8,CASSIRSGETQYF,TGTGCCAGCAGCATCCGGAGCGGAGAGACCCAGTACTTC
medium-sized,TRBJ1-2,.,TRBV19,CASKEYTHANYGYTF,TGTGCCAGTAAAGAGTACACTCATGCGAACTATGGCTACACCTTC
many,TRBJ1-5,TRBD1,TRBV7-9,CASSLGQDRRQPQHF,TGTGCCAGCAGCTTGGGACAGGATCGACGGCAGCCCCAGCATTTT
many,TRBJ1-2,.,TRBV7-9,CASSLEGGVGYTF,TGTGCCAGCAGCTTAGAGGGCGGGGTTGGCTACACCTTC
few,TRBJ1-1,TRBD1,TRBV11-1,CTSSFSPTGGMNTEAFF,TGTACCAGCAGCTTTTCCCCCACAGGGGGGATGAACACTGAAGCTTTCTTT
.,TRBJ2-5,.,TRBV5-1,CASSMGLTQETQYF,TGCGCCAGCAGCATGGGACTCACTCAAGAGACCCAGTACTTC
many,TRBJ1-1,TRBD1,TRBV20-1,CSALQGGNTEAFF,TGCAGTGCCCTACAGGGGGGCAACACTGAAGCTTTCTTT
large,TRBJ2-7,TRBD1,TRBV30,CAARGQGIHEQYF,TGTGCCGCCCGGGGACAGGGTATCCACGAGCAGTACTTC